The 24 T cell receptor beta chains listed next were all sequenced from one sample in a study of OX40 agonist ivuxolimab in advanced cancers. Using immunoSEQ multiplex PCR, the repertoire was profiled, and TCRdb retains in-frame clones only, with some absent. The table lists 90,000 or so clones, about 90% of them singletons. The sample consisted of CD4+ or CD8+ T cells sorted from blood, taken in a trial of the OX40 agonist ivuxolimab. These receptors originate from an adult with an advanced solid tumor such as melanoma, head and neck, liver or kidney cancer.

Only one count was recorded for this clone. This chain joins TRBV6-1 and TRBJ1-3; the match to TRBD1 covers 8 bases. V gave up 3 bases and J gave up 0 bases; unmatched junction bases: 13. The CDR3 has 19 amino acids. Germline V gene sequence: CDR1 MNHNS, CDR2 SASEGT. The CDR3 coding sequence is TGTGCCAGCAGTGACCGACGCTTGGCAGGGGGCCTCTCTGGAAACACCATATATTTT. Translating it yields CASSDRRLAGGLSGNTIYF.

The chain recombines TRBV7-9 with TRBJ2-4; the match to TRBD2 covers 7 bases. The CDR3 runs 12 residues. Trimming took 5 bases from V and 15 from J; bases not matched to a gene: 10. Germline assignment: CDR1 SEHNR and CDR2 FQNEAQ (reference sequence). The CDR3 DNA reads TGTGCCAGCAGCCATGACCCGGGAGGCTCGTACTTC. It translates to CASSHDPGGSYF. Full variable domain (missing parts from reference TRBV7-9 and TRBJ2-4): DTGVSQNPRHKITKRGQNVTFRCDPISEHNRLYWYRQTLGQGPEFLTYFQNEAQLEKSRLLSDRFSAERPKGSFSTLEIQRTEQGDSAMYLCASSHDPGGSYFGAGTRLSVL.

The chain links TRBV2 to TRBJ1-1; the D is unclear. The CDR3 runs to 12 residues. The ends were cut back, 4 bases at V and 5 bases at J, with 8 bases in the middle. Germline V lookup: CDR1 SNHLY, CDR2 FYNNEI. The CDR3 DNA sequence: TGTGCCAGCAGTGGTTTGGGAACTGAAGCTTTCTTT. Amino acid sequence: CASSGLGTEAFF. Based on the CDR3 plus reference TRBV2 and TRBJ1-1, the full variable domain is EPEVTQTPSHQVTQMGQEVILRCVPISNHLYFYWYRQILGQKVEFLVSFYNNEISEKSEIFDDQFSVERPDGSNFTLKIRSTKLEDSAMYFCASSGLGTEAFFGQGTRLTVV.

This clone was recorded once. This rearrangement joins TRBV28 to TRBJ1-1; the D gene is possibly TRBD1 (5 bases). There are 16 residues in the CDR3. Germline CDR1 MDHEN, CDR2 SYDVKM. V was clipped by 3 bases and J by 3 bases, with 17 bases between them. CDR3 DNA: TGTGCCAGCAGTTTTTTCAGGAAGTCAGGGTACACTGAAGCTTTCTTT. Protein sequence: CASSFFRKSGYTEAFF.

The CDR3 here is CASSDTDTQYF. The CDR3 nucleotides read TGTGCCAGCAGCGACACAGATACGCAGTATTTT. The J gene is TRBJ2-3, the V gene TRBV9; D not certain. This CDR3 region has 11 residues. Trimming took 3 bases from V and 2 from J, leaving 1 base between them. CDR1 is SGDLS, CDR2 YYNGEE, per germline.

J is TRBJ2-6 and V is TRBV7-3; D gene unclear. The CDR3 spans 15 residues. CDR1 and CDR2 (germline): SGHTA, FQGTGA. V gave up 5 bases and J gave up 0 bases, with 8 bases separating them. As DNA, the CDR3 is TGTGCCAGCAGCAAACACAGCTCTGGGGCCAACGTCCTGACTTTC. Its protein is CASSKHSSGANVLTF.

This chain uses TRBV7-9 with TRBJ2-5; possible D gene TRBD1, 6 bases. Germline V lookup: CDR1 SEHNR, CDR2 FQNEAQ (reference sequence). The CDR3 contains 12 residues. Between the trimmed V and J ends, which lost 5 bases and 5 bases, there was a span of 9 bases. CDR3 amino acids: CASSPGVETQYF. In DNA form, the CDR3 reads TGTGCCAGCAGCCCAGGGGTCGAGACCCAGTACTTC. Combining the CDR3 with reference TRBV7-9 and TRBJ2-5 gives the whole variable domain DTGVSQNPRHKITKRGQNVTFRCDPISEHNRLYWYRQTLGQGPEFLTYFQNEAQLEKSRLLSDRFSAERPKGSFSTLEIQRTEQGDSAMYLCASSPGVETQYFGPGTRLLVL.

The chain recombines TRBV9 with TRBJ2-7; tentatively, D is TRBD2 (5 bases). Germline V gives CDR1 SGDLS, CDR2 YYNGEE. The CDR3 is 12 amino acids. V lost 3 bases, J lost 7 bases, and 11 bases lay in between. CDR3 protein: CASSDNSGEQYF. The CDR3 nucleotides read TGTGCCAGCAGCGATAATTCGGGAGAGCAGTACTTC.

This clone was recorded only once. The J gene is TRBJ1-3, the V gene TRBV27; TRBD1 is a possible D gene (5 bases). V gave up 1 base and J gave up 8 bases, with 18 bases separating them. The germline V gene encodes CDR1 MNHEY and CDR2 SMNVEV (reference sequence). The CDR3 is made up of 16 amino acids. The CDR3 DNA reads TGTGCCAGCAGTTTATTACCGCCGGGGCAGGGAGACACCATATATTTT. Amino acid sequence: CASSLLPPGQGDTIYF.

The V and J genes are TRBV6-1 and TRBJ2-7; perhaps D is TRBD1 or TRBD2 (5 bases each). V gave up 1 base and J gave up 2 bases, with 15 bases separating them. The germline V gene has CDR1 MNHNS and CDR2 SASEGT. This CDR3 is 16 amino acids long. CDR3 coding DNA: TGTGCCAGCAGTGAAGACGCCCGGGACCCCACCTACGAGCAGTACGTC. Its protein is CASSEDARDPTYEQYV.

The rearrangement joins TRBV4-1 to TRBJ1-6; the D gene is possibly TRBD1 (5 bases). CDR1 is MGHRA, CDR2 YSYEKL, per germline. The CDR3 is 15 residues long. Deletions cut 2 bases from V and 9 bases from J, with 14 bases between. CDR3 sequence: CASSQRGSGISPLHF. The CDR3, as DNA: TGCGCCAGCAGCCAAAGGGGTAGCGGTATTTCACCCCTCCACTTT.

V and J are TRBV4-1 and TRBJ1-5; no definite D call. The germline CDR1 and CDR2 sequences are MGHRA and YSYEKL. CDR3 size: 14 residues. The V and J ends lost 0 bases and 6 bases respectively, with 9 bases between them. CDR3 residues: CASSQDGGLQPQHF. The CDR3 DNA is TGCGCCAGCAGCCAAGATGGAGGCCTTCAGCCCCAGCATTTT.

The chain joins TRBV28 to TRBJ1-4; no clear D. The V end was cut by 4 bases, the J end by 5 bases, with 11 bases between. The CDR3 has 14 amino acids. CDR1 is MDHEN, CDR2 SYDVKM, per germline. The CDR3 loop is CASSWSGRNEKLFF. CDR3 bases: TGTGCCAGCAGTTGGTCGGGGAGGAATGAAAAACTGTTTTTT.

The chain links TRBV6-5 to TRBJ1-2; the D is unclear. The CDR3 has 14 amino acids. V was cut by 0 bases and J by 6 bases, with 11 bases left in between. Germline assignment: CDR1 MNHEY and CDR2 SVGAGI. This CDR3 is CASSYSMFTDGYTF. CDR3 DNA: TGTGCCAGCAGTTACTCGATGTTTACGGATGGCTACACCTTC.

The J gene is TRBJ2-3, the V gene TRBV6-1, with 10 nucleotides matching TRBD2. The CDR3 spans 15 residues. After removal of 4 bases from V and 6 bases from J, the junction contained 7 bases not matched to a gene. Germline CDR1 reads MNHNS; CDR2 reads SASEGT. The CDR3 DNA sequence: TGTGCCAGCAGTGCACTAGCGGGGCTAACGGATACGCAGTATTTT. This translates into CASSALAGLTDTQYF.

This chain connects TRBV15 to TRBJ1-5, with D unresolved. From germline, CDR1 is LNHNV and CDR2 YYDKDF (reference sequence). The CDR3 is made up of 13 amino acids. V was pared by 5 bases and J by 5 bases, with 10 bases between. In DNA, the CDR3 is TGTGCCACCAGCTTGGGCGGGGATCAGCCCCAGCATTTT. It specifies CATSLGGDQPQHF. The whole variable domain, filled in from reference TRBV15 and TRBJ1-5, reads DAMVIQNPRYQVTQFGKPVTLSCSQTLNHNVMYWYQQKSSQAPKLLFHYYDKDFNNEADTPDNFQSRRPNTSFCFLDIRSPGLGDTAMYLCATSLGGDQPQHFGDGTRLSIL.

The CDR3 region is CASSQAFPGELFF. The CDR3 DNA is TGCGCCAGCAGCCAGGCCTTCCCCGGGGAGCTGTTTTTT. This sequence joins TRBV4-3 and TRBJ2-2; D ambiguous. CDR1 and CDR2 (germline): LGHNA, YSLEER. This CDR3 is 13 amino acids long. V was clipped by 3 bases and J by 6 bases, with 8 bases between them.

CDR3 residues: CASSPGTGILSTDTQYF. CDR3 sequence (DNA): TGTGCCAGCTCACCAGGGACAGGGATTCTTAGCACAGATACGCAGTATTTT. The V and J genes are TRBV18 and TRBJ2-3, with TRBD1 identical over 9 bases. The length of the CDR3 is 17 residues. In germline, CDR1 is KGHSH, CDR2 LQKENI. V was clipped by 2 bases and J by 0 bases; unmatched bases: 6.

The V gene is TRBV6-5, the J gene TRBJ2-7; 7 bases line up with TRBD2. The CDR3 is 15 residues long. Trimming removed 2 bases from V and 6 bases from J; junction bases left unmatched: 10. Germline CDR1 is MNHEY and CDR2 is SVGAGI. The CDR3 protein is CASSYSGEGLGEQYV. The CDR3 DNA sequence: TGTGCCAGCAGTTACAGTGGGGAGGGCTTGGGCGAGCAGTACGTC.

In DNA form, the CDR3 reads TGTGCCAGCAGTCTACTAGCGGGAGCTGGCGAGCAGTACGTC. It is translated as CASSLLAGAGEQYV. The rearrangement uses TRBV27 and TRBJ2-7, with 11 positions matching TRBD2. V gave up 5 bases and J gave up 6 bases; unmatched junction bases: 6. Per the germline V gene, CDR1 is MNHEY and CDR2 is SMNVEV (reference sequence). This CDR3 spans 14 amino acids.

The chain couples TRBV13 to TRBJ2-1; TRBD2 agrees at 12 bases. Losses at the gene ends were 6 bases for V and 8 bases for J; bases not matched to a gene: 8. CDR1 and CDR2 from the germline V gene are PRHDT and FYEKMQ (reference sequence). This CDR3 region has 15 residues. The CDR3 DNA is TGTGCCAGCAGTCTCAGGACTAGCGGGGCCGATGAGCAGTTCTTC. Amino acid sequence: CASSLRTSGADEQFF.

The gene calls are TRBV9 and TRBJ2-2, with 9 bases fitting TRBD2. Germline V gene data show CDR1 as SGDLS and CDR2 as YYNGEE. V was clipped by 3 bases and J by 1 base; unmatched bases: 4. This CDR3 spans 16 amino acids. CDR3: CASSGLAGVNTGELFF. As DNA, the CDR3 is TGTGCCAGCAGCGGGTTAGCGGGAGTGAACACCGGGGAGCTGTTTTTT.

A single count supports this clone. Other DNA sequences within the sample encode an identical CDR3. This sequence joins TRBV30 and TRBJ1-1; TRBD1 aligns across 7 bases. V gave up 2 bases and J gave up 5 bases; unmatched junction bases: 5. This CDR3 has 13 residues. From germline, CDR1 is GTSNPN and CDR2 SVGIG (reference sequence). The CDR3 loop reads CAWSIGGGTEAFF. The DNA of the CDR3 is TGTGCCTGGAGTATAGGGGGCGGAACTGAAGCTTTCTTT.

There are a few counts of this clone. This chain connects TRBV6-8 to TRBJ1-2; D perhaps matches TRBD1 (5 bases). The germline CDR1 and CDR2 sequences are MNHGY and SAAAGT. Trimming left V 9 bases short and J 3 bases short, with 8 bases between. CDR3 length equals 11 residues. CDR3: CARGRDYGYTF. The CDR3 nucleotides read TGTGCCAGGGGGCGTGACTATGGCTACACCTTC.